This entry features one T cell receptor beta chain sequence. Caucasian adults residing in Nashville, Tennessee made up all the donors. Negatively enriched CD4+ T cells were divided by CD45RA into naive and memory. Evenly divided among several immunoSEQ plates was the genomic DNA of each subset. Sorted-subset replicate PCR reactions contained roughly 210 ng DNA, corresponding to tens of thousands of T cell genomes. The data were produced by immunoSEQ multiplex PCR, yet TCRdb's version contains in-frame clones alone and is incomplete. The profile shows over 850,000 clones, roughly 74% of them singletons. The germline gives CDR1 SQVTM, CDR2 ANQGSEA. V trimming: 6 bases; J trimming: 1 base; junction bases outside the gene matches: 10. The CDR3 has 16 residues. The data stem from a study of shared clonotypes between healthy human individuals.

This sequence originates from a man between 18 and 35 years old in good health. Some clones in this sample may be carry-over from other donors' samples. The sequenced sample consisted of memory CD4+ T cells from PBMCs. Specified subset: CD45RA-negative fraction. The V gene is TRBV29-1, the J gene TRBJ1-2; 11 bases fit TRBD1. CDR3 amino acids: CSVQGPGTGGNYGYTF. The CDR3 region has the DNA TGCAGCGTCCAGGGGCCCGGGACAGGGGGTAACTATGGCTACACCTTC. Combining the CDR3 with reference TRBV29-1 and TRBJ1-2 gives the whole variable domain SAVISQKPSRDICQRGTSLTIQCQVDSQVTMMFWYRQQPGQSLTLIATANQGSEATYESGFVIDKFPISRPNLTFSTLTVSNMSPEDSSIYLCSVQGPGTGGNYGYTFGSGTRLTVV.